This TCR beta chain stems from a study of monozygotic twins with inflammatory bowel disease. Following a re-call of the 5' RACE reads, TCRdb has one entry per CDR3 protein and lacks DNA. This repertoire comprises about 43,000 distinct CDR3 sequences; its ten largest clones make up about 4.9%. What was sequenced was blood. The TCR comes from a human donor with ulcerative colitis or Crohn's disease, or a healthy co-twin of an affected twin (not recorded which).

The CDR3 loop reads CSARLWDADGYTF. This sequence joins TRBV20-1 and TRBJ1-2; TCRdb calls TRBD1, which cannot be checked without DNA. CDR1 is DFQATT, CDR2 SNEGSKA, per germline (reference sequence). This CDR3 has 13 amino acids.